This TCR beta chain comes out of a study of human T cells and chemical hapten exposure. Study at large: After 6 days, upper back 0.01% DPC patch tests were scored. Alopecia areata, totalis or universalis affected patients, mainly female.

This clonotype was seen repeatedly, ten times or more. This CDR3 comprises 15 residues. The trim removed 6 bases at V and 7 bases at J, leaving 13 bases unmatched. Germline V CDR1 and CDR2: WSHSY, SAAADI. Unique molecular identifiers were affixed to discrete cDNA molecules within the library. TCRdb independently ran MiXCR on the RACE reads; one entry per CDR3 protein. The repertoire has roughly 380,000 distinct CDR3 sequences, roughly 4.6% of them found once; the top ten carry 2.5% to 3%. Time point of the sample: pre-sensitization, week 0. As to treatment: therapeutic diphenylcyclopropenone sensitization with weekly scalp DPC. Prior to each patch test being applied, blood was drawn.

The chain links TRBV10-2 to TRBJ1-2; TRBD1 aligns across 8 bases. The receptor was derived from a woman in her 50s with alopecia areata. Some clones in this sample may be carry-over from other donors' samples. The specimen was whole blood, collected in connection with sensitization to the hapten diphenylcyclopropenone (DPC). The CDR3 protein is CASRFGQGTESGYTF. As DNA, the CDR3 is TGCGCCAGCAGGTTCGGACAGGGCACGGAAAGTGGCTACACCTTC.